The subject of this entry is one TCR beta chain. Other DNA sequences of this sample code for an identical CDR3. This specimen belongs to a study of shared clonotypes between healthy human individuals. Sequencing was performed with immunoSEQ multiplex PCR; in TCRdb, only in-frame clones are kept and a portion is missing. The data show about 2.4 million clones, roughly 93% seen once. Trimming removed 1 base from V and 8 bases from J, with 11 bases in between. CDR3 length: 14 amino acids. Germline lookup yields CDR1 SGHTA and CDR2 FQGNSA. Sequencing was performed on naive CD4+ T cells from PBMCs. Subset indicated: CD45RA+ positively selected. The origin of this receptor is a man younger than 35 in good health. Some clones in this sample may be carry-over from other donors' samples. This rearrangement joins TRBV7-2 to TRBJ1-4; TRBD1 might be the D (6 bases). The CDR3 spells CASSLGGAGEKLFF. CDR3 nucleotide sequence: TGTGCCAGCAGCTTAGGGGGGGCCGGGGAAAAACTGTTTTTT.